The TCR beta chain under discussion was sequenced for a study of response to subunit inactivated influenza vaccine. Overall study findings and caveats: T cells newly recruited by each seasonal influenza vaccination are few, the authors suggested.

With regard to this clonotype: The antigen is unknown.

TCRdb re-derived calls from the RT-PCR reads in MiXCR, one entry per CDR3 protein. Counted here are fewer than 250,000 distinct CDR3 sequences, approximately 15% occurring once; the ten biggest clones make up roughly 25%. The V gene end was trimmed by 0 bases and the J gene end by 1 base; junction bases not matched to a gene: 6. Per germline, CDR1 SGDLS and CDR2 YYNGEE. The CDR3 contains 17 residues. The source is a man aged 45 to 65 who received an inactivated influenza vaccine. The material was CD8+ T cells sorted from PBMCs, obtained less than 6 days after vaccination. The chain has TRBV9 and TRBJ2-1, with 8 bases matching TRBD1. In DNA, the CDR3 is TGTGCCAGCAGCGTAGCTAGGACAGGGAGTTCCTACAATGAGCAGTTCTTC. This encodes CASSVARTGSSYNEQFF.